The TCR beta chain described here comes from a study of cytomegalovirus exposure and HLA in healthy donors. Nominally healthy donors were sampled, though unrecorded immune exposures were likely. This clone was found once. Its antigen is not identified. The PCR made use of 60 Vbeta and 13 Jbeta primers. Profiling relied on immunoSEQ multiplex PCR, and the TCRdb table lists in-frame clones only, not all of them. This sample has 100,000 to 150,000 clones, with around 80% found just once. Looked up from germline, CDR1 is MNHEY and CDR2 is SMNVEV (reference sequence). V shed 1 base, J shed 6 bases, and the junction held 16 bases outside the gene matches. The CDR3 is 18 amino acids. Study-wide results and limits: Testing in vitro showed a few CMV-associated chains specific for CMV antigens.

The TCR sequence derives from a female donor in good health and CMV-seronegative. The sequenced material came from PBMCs. The V gene is TRBV27, the J gene TRBJ2-5; 8 bases map to TRBD2. CDR3: CASSLYIPKAGAGQTQYF. The CDR3 nucleotides are TGTGCCAGCAGTTTATATATTCCTAAAGCGGGGGCCGGACAGACCCAGTACTTC.